This TCR beta chain is drawn from a study of shared clonotypes between healthy human individuals. At the level of the study: The study drew on two women and a few men aged 18 to 49 as donors.

Evenly divided among several immunoSEQ plates was the genomic DNA of each subset. Data came from immunoSEQ multiplex PCR; TCRdb stores just in-frame clones and leaves some out. Of over 2 million clones listed, roughly 90% were seen once; the top ten hold 0.37%. Study-level findings and limits: Approximately 4.5% was the fraction of naive CD4 clonotypes found shared across several donors. Genetic and exposure-history diversity was limited by the few donors.

Comments on this clone: Its matching antigen is unknown.

Germline loops: CDR1 MNHNS, CDR2 SASEGT. The length of the CDR3 is 14 residues. The junction had 8 bases not matched to a gene; V was cut back by 3 bases and J by 8 bases. The gene calls are TRBV6-1 and TRBJ1-2; 8 nucleotides agree with TRBD1. Sequenced sample: naive CD4+ T cells from PBMCs. Subset specified: CD45RA+ positively selected. The TCR sequence derives from a man younger than 35 in good health. Some clones in this sample may be carry-over from other donors' samples. CDR3 sequence reads: CASSERQGAGGYTF. In DNA, the CDR3 is TGTGCCAGCAGTGAGAGGCAGGGGGCGGGAGGCTACACCTTC.